The 19 T cell receptor beta chains reported below all come from one sample, sequenced in a study of blood T cell repertoires in COVID-19. Sequenced by immunoSEQ multiplex PCR; TCRdb stores in-frame clones only, minus some. The data contain over 55,000 clones, about 90% of them singletons. Input material: peripheral blood. The receptors here all came from a man aged 50-60 years with active COVID-19.

The V gene is TRBV7-3, the J gene TRBJ2-1; D is undetermined. Germline-derived CDR1 and CDR2 are SGHTA and FQGTGA. This CDR3 contains 15 residues. V gave up 3 bases and J gave up 0 bases, with 9 bases separating them. The CDR3 DNA reads as TGTGCCAGCAGCTTGGCGCGGAGCTCCTACAATGAGCAGTTCTTC. Translating gives CASSLARSSYNEQFF.

V and J are TRBV19 and TRBJ2-2; D is ambiguous. The V gene lost 5 bases and the J gene lost 4 bases, with 14 bases spanning the gap. Germline V gives CDR1 LNHDA, CDR2 SQIVND (reference sequence). This CDR3 has 15 amino acids. This CDR3 is CASSAAWVGTGELFF. As DNA, the CDR3 is TGTGCCAGTAGTGCGGCCTGGGTGGGCACCGGGGAGCTGTTTTTT.

V and J are TRBV7-9 and TRBJ2-7; TRBD1 is a possible D gene (7 bases). Looked up from germline, CDR1 is SEHNR and CDR2 is FQNEAQ (reference sequence). The germline V and J ends were trimmed by 5 bases and 5 bases, with 13 bases remaining between them. The CDR3 sequence is 13 residues long. The CDR3 DNA sequence: TGTGCCAGCAGCCTGGGACAGCGGGACGAGCAGTACTTC. This gives the protein CASSLGQRDEQYF.

About this clone itself: A read error may account for a junction end that differs from germline. The chain recombines TRBV10-3 with TRBJ1-1; no clear D. The CDR3 is made up of 11 amino acids. Germline V gene sequence: CDR1 ENHRY, CDR2 SYGVKD. The CDR3: CAISESTKPRF. The CDR3 nucleotides are TGTGCCATCAGTGAGTCCACTAAGCCGCGGTTT.

The genes are TRBV29-1 and TRBJ1-1; D gene ambiguous. This CDR3 contains 11 residues. Trimming cost V 6 bases and J 10 bases, with 15 bases left between them. CDR1 and CDR2 from the germline V gene are SQVTM and ANQGSEA. The CDR3 loop reads CSVVGARRAFF. Written as DNA, the CDR3 is TGCAGCGTAGTGGGAGCTCGGAGAGCTTTCTTT.

The V call is TRBV28, the J call TRBJ2-7, with 10 nucleotides matching TRBD1. Looked up from germline, CDR1 is MDHEN and CDR2 is SYDVKM. The CDR3 runs 16 residues. J was trimmed by 4 bases and V by 4 bases; bases with no gene match: 10. CDR3 coding DNA: TGTGCCAGCAGTTCTCCCTTGGGACAGGGGACTTACGAGCAGTACTTC. Translation: CASSSPLGQGTYEQYF.

V and J are TRBV4-1 and TRBJ2-6; 9 bases agree with TRBD1. This CDR3 has 16 amino acids. Germline CDR1 and CDR2: MGHRA and YSYEKL. The junction had 3 bases not matched to a gene; V was cut back by 3 bases and J by 3 bases. For the CDR3, the DNA is TGCGCCAGCAGCCAGGACAGGGGACTTGGGGCCAACGTCCTGACTTTC. Its protein product is CASSQDRGLGANVLTF.

The chain carries TRBV28 and TRBJ2-2, with unresolved D. This CDR3 spans 13 amino acids. Germline V CDR1 and CDR2: MDHEN, SYDVKM. The V end lost 2 bases, the J end lost 7 bases, and 8 bases lay between the germline ends. The CDR3 protein is CASSLTSRGELFF. CDR3 sequence (DNA): TGTGCCAGCAGTTTAACCAGTCGCGGGGAGCTGTTTTTT. Full variable domain (outside the CDR3, taken from reference TRBV28 and TRBJ2-2): DVKVTQSSRYLVKRTGEKVFLECVQDMDHENMFWYRQDPGLGLRLIYFSYDVKMKEKGDIPEGYSVSREKKERFSLILESASTNQTSMYLCASSLTSRGELFFGEGSRLTVL.

This clone was counted only a few times. The rearrangement joins TRBV6-2 or TRBV6-3 to TRBJ2-7, with 8 bases that match TRBD2. The ends lost 5 bases at V and 2 bases at J; junction bases unmatched: 8. Germline CDR1 MNHEY, CDR2 SVGEGT. CDR3 length: 15 amino acids. The CDR3 DNA reads TGTGCCAGCAGTCGACTAGCGTCAATACCCTACGAGCAGTACTTC. It specifies CASSRLASIPYEQYF.

The chain recombines TRBV3-1 (or the pseudogene TRBV3-2) with TRBJ2-7; D remains unclear. This CDR3 region has 16 residues. Trimming cost V 0 bases and J 1 base, with 13 bases left between them. Germline V CDR1 and CDR2: LGHDT, YNNKEL (reference sequence). CDR3 sequence reads: CASSQDLGKSSYEQYF. The CDR3 DNA follows: TGTGCCAGCAGCCAAGATCTGGGCAAATCTTCCTACGAGCAGTACTTC.

The chain recombines TRBV9 with TRBJ2-1, with TRBD2 matching over 10 bases. This CDR3 has 16 amino acids. CDR1 and CDR2 (germline): SGDLS, YYNGEE. V shed 4 bases and J 3 bases; nucleotides not matched to a gene: 7. The CDR3: CASSPWTSGLYNEQFF. The DNA of the CDR3 is TGTGCCAGCAGCCCCTGGACTAGCGGACTCTACAATGAGCAGTTCTTC.

This chain links TRBV11-2 with TRBJ2-1; the match to TRBD2 covers 7 bases. The germline gives CDR1 SGHAT, CDR2 FQNNGV. This CDR3 region has 16 residues. Unmatched junction bases numbered 13, after V lost 5 bases and J lost 6 bases. The CDR3, as DNA: TGTGCCAGCAGCCTAGCCCGAGGGCTAGCGGCCAATGAGCAGTTCTTC. As protein: CASSLARGLAANEQFF.

The V and J genes are TRBV20-1 and TRBJ2-1; D is possibly TRBD2 (5 bases). This CDR3 comprises 14 residues. Looked up from germline, CDR1 is DFQATT and CDR2 is SNEGSKA (reference sequence). The germline V and J ends were trimmed by 3 bases and 0 bases, with 9 bases remaining between them. The CDR3 bases are TGCAGTGCTAGTCGGGATTACTCCTACAATGAGCAGTTCTTC. It specifies CSASRDYSYNEQFF.

The chain carries TRBV4-1 and TRBJ2-2, with D perhaps TRBD2 (5 bases). The germline CDR1 and CDR2 sequences are MGHRA and YSYEKL. The CDR3 length is 16 residues. Between the trimmed V and J ends, which lost 3 bases and 2 bases, there was a span of 13 bases. CDR3 in DNA: TGCGCCAGCAGCCATATCCTAGCAGTTAACACCGGGGAGCTGTTTTTT. Translating gives CASSHILAVNTGELFF.

This chain uses TRBV11-2 with TRBJ1-1; a weak D match, TRBD1 (6 bases). CDR3 size: 15 residues. Germline loops: CDR1 SGHAT, CDR2 FQNNGV. Trimming took off 1 base at V and 7 bases at J, with 16 bases between the two ends. The CDR3 coding sequence is TGTGCCAGCAGCTTAGCGGGGGGCGGGGAGGTTGAAGCTTTCTTT. Translating gives CASSLAGGGEVEAFF.

The chain uses TRBV6-2 or TRBV6-3 and TRBJ1-2; unclear D gene. V was cut by 6 bases and J by 2 bases, with 16 bases left in between. Per germline, CDR1 MNHEY and CDR2 SVGEGT. CDR3 length: 15 residues. Here the CDR3 reads CASSVDANRNYGYTF. The CDR3 DNA is TGTGCCAGCAGCGTCGACGCGAACAGAAACTATGGCTACACCTTC.

The V gene is TRBV6-5, the J gene TRBJ1-5; no firm D call. The CDR3 is 14 amino acids. Germline V lookup: CDR1 MNHEY, CDR2 SVGAGI. Trimming removed 6 bases from V and 4 bases from J, with 13 bases in between. CDR3 region: CASSGERRNQPQHF. The CDR3 DNA is TGTGCCAGCAGCGGGGAACGGAGGAATCAGCCCCAGCATTTT.

The rearrangement uses TRBV7-2 and TRBJ2-1; 9 bases fit TRBD2. V trimming: 5 bases; J trimming: 2 bases; junction bases outside the gene matches: 7. CDR1 and CDR2 (germline): SGHTA, FQGNSA. This CDR3 has 16 amino acids. This CDR3 is CASSLDAGGPYNEQFF. The CDR3 nucleotides read TGTGCCAGCAGCCTAGATGCGGGAGGGCCCTACAATGAGCAGTTCTTC.

The rearrangement uses TRBV5-5 and TRBJ2-7; 8 bases are a match to TRBD2. Unmatched junction bases numbered 15, after V lost 7 bases and J lost 3 bases. CDR1 and CDR2 (germline): SGHKS, YYEKEE (reference sequence). The CDR3 contains 16 residues. The CDR3 region is CASGEESGSYYYEQYF. CDR3 in DNA: TGTGCCAGCGGCGAGGAAAGCGGGAGTTACTACTACGAGCAGTACTTC.